These T cell receptor beta chains were read from a single sample in a study of cytomegalovirus exposure and HLA in healthy donors. Only in-frame clones appear in the TCRdb table, and some are missing; sequencing was by immunoSEQ multiplex PCR. The sample records 85,000 to 90,000 clones, around 89% being singletons. Sample: PBMCs. The origin of the receptors is a man in his late teens or twenties in good health and CMV-seronegative. Both conserved end residues are part of each CDR3.

TRBJ2-3 11 TRBV29-1 CSVQSTDTQYF
TRBJ2-5 16 TRBV7-2 CASSRRLATRGETQYF
TRBJ2-3 15 TRBV7-6 CASSTTGYSADTQYF
TRBJ2-1 12 TRBV18 CASSPTGSILFF
TRBJ1-3 19 TRBV28 CASNPGGAEGIYSGNTIYF
TRBJ1-4 15 TRBV2 CASTLGGTGNEKLFF
TRBJ2-1 17 TRBV7-2 CASSLMAGGVGVDEQFF
TRBJ2-7 18 TRBV27 CASRPGPRQGKSSYEQYF
TRBJ2-5 14 TRBV4-1 CASSHKGAAETQYF
TRBJ2-3 17 TRBV5-4 CASSIAGLAASTDTQYF
TRBJ2-7 14 TRBV7-9 CASRHSGSLDEQYF
TRBJ2-5 12 TRBV29-1 CSVGGLIETQYF
TRBJ1-1 11 TRBV28 CASTMNTEAFF
TRBJ2-7 16 TRBV7-2 CASSLAGTGGNYEQYF
TRBJ1-1 12 TRBV5-6 CASSSIGGRAFF
TRBJ2-7 14 TRBV28 CASSLAGPDYEQYF
TRBJ2-2 17 TRBV4-3 CASSQDWREANTGELFF
TRBJ2-7 15 TRBV28 CASSYSGRIAYEQYF
TRBJ2-5 16 TRBV10-3 CALNPTRTDLQETQYF
TRBJ2-6 18 TRBV18 CASSPLEQTGSGANVLTF
TRBJ2-7 15 TRBV2 CASSSQGATIYEQYF
TRBJ2-7 14 TRBV5-1 CASSLEGTGYEQYF
TRBJ1-6 19 TRBV27 CASSSRGTGIATNNSPLHF
TRBJ2-7 15 TRBV15 CATSIEQGPPYEQYF
TRBJ2-3 13 TRBV18 CASSPRETDTQYF
TRBJ2-7 15 TRBV6-5 CASSYSSTGSYEQYF
TRBJ2-1 15 TRBV6-4 CASSENSGTHNEQFF
TRBJ2-7 13 TRBV18 CASSPQGGVEQYF
TRBJ1-2 12 TRBV10-3 CAISRDTYGYTF
TRBJ2-1 14 TRBV27 CASRTGGAYNEQFF
TRBJ2-1 16 TRBV28 CASSLLAGGGYNEQFF
TRBJ1-5 17 TRBV5-6 CASSRRGRQGQDQPQHF
TRBJ2-3 12 TRBV29-1 CSGRQGFDTQYF
TRBJ2-2 14 TRBV7-2 CASSPELRGGELFF
TRBJ1-1 15 TRBV5-1 CASSLVGQGNTEAFF
TRBJ2-1 14 TRBV7-3 CASSSGQGADEQFF
TRBJ2-5 14 TRBV7-9 CASSLLAGVETQYF
TRBJ1-2 12 TRBV19 CASSREDYGYTF
TRBJ2-1 21 TRBV9 CASSVSSHGAFGGRLYNEQFF
TRBJ2-1 15 TRBV5-1 CASSSTFRSYNEQFF
TRBJ1-1 14 TRBV6-1 CASSYTRDRSEAFF
TRBJ2-1 14 TRBV5-1 CASTPGQIQDEQFF
TRBJ1-1 12 TRBV5-3 CARSQIWGEAFF
TRBJ1-1 13 TRBV27 CASSLSMLTEAFF
TRBJ2-7 17 TRBV6-1 CASSEANHPGGTYEQYF
TRBJ1-1 11 TRBV28 CASSLWGQGSF
TRBJ2-5 13 TRBV19 CASSIGELKTQYF
TRBJ2-1 13 TRBV6-5 CASSSGQGVRQFF
TRBJ1-5 15 TRBV2 CASSEEGLLNQPQHF
TRBJ1-6 14 TRBV7-9 CASSFSGGYSPLHF
TRBJ1-6 21 TRBV28 CASSLPRRGGEGRGYNSPLHF